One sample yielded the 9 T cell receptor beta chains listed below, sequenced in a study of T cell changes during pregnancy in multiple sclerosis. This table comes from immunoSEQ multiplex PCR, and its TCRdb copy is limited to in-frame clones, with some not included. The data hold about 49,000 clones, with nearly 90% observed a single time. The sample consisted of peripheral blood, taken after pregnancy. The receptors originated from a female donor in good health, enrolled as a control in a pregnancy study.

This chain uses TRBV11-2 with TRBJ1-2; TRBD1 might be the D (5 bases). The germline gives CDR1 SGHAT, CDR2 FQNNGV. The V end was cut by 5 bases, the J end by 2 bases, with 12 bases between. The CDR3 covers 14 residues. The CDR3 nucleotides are TGTGCCAGCAGCGAGGACATCACGAACTATGGCTACACCTTC. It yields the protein CASSEDITNYGYTF.

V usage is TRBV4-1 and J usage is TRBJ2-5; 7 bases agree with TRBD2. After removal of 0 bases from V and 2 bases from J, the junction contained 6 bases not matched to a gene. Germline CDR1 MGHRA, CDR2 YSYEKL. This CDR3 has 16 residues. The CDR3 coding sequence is TGCGCCAGCAGCCAAGATTGGGGGAGGGCTCAAGAGACCCAGTACTTC. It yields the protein CASSQDWGRAQETQYF.

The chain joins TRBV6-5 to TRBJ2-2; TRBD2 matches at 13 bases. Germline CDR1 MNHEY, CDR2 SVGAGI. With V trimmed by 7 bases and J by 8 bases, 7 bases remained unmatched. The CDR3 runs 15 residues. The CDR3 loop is CASKELAGGVGELFF. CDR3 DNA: TGTGCCAGCAAAGAACTAGCGGGAGGGGTAGGGGAGCTGTTTTTT.

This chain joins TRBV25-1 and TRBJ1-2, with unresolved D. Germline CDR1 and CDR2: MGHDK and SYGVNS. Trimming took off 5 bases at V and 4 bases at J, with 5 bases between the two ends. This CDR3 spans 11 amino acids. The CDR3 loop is CASSTAYGYTF. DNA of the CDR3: TGTGCCAGCAGTACAGCCTATGGCTACACCTTC.

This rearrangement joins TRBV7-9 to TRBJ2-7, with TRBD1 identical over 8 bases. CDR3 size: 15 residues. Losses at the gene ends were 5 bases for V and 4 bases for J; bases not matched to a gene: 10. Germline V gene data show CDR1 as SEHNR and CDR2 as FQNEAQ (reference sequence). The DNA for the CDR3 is TGTGCCAGCAGCCCAGGGGGCGCACATGGATACGAGCAGTACTTC. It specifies CASSPGGAHGYEQYF. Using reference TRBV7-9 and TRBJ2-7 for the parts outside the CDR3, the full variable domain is DTGVSQNPRHKITKRGQNVTFRCDPISEHNRLYWYRQTLGQGPEFLTYFQNEAQLEKSRLLSDRFSAERPKGSFSTLEIQRTEQGDSAMYLCASSPGGAHGYEQYFGPGTRLTVT.

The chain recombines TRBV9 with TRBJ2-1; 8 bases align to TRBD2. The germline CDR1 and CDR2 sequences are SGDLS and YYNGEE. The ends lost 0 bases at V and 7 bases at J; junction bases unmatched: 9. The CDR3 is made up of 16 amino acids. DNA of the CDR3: TGTGCCAGCAGCGTAGCTCCGGGAGGGCCACAGAATGAGCAGTTCTTC. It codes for CASSVAPGGPQNEQFF.

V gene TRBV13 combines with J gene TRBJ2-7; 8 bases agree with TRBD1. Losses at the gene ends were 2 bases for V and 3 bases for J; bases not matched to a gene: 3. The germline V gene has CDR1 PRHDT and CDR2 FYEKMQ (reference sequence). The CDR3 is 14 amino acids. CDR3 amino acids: CASSLQGAGYEQYF. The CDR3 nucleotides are TGTGCCAGCAGCTTACAGGGGGCGGGCTACGAGCAGTACTTC.

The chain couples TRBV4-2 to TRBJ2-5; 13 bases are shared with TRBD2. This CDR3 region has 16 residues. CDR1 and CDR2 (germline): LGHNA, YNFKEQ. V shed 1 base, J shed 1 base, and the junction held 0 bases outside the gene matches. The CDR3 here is CASSQGLAGGQETQYF. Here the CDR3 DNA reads TGTGCCAGCAGCCAAGGACTAGCGGGGGGCCAAGAGACCCAGTACTTC.

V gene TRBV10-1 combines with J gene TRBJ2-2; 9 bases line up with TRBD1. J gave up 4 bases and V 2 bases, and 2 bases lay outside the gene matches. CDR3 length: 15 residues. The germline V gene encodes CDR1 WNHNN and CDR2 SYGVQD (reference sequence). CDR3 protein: CASSETGGITGELFF. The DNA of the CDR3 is TGCGCCAGCAGTGAGACAGGGGGCATCACCGGGGAGCTGTTTTTT.